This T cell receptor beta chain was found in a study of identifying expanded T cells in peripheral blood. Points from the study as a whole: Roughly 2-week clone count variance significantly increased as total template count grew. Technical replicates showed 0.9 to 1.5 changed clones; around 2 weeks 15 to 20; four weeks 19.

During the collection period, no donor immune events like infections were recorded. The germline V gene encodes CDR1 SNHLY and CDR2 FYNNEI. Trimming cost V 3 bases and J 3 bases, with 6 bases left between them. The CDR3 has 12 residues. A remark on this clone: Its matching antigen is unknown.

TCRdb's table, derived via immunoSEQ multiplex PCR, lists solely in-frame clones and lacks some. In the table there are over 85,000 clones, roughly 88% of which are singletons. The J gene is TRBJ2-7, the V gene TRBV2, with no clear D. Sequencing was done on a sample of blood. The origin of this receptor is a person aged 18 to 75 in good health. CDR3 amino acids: CASSETNYEQYF. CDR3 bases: TGTGCCAGCAGTGAGACGAACTACGAGCAGTACTTC.